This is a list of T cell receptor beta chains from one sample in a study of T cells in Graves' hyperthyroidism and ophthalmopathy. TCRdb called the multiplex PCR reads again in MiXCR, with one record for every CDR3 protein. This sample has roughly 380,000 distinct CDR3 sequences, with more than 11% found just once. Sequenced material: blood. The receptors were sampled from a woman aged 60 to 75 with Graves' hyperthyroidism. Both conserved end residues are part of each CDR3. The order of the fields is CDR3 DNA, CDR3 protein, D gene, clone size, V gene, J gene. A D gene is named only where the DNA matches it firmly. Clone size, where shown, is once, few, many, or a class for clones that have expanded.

CDR3 DNA: TGCGCCAGCAGTCTCCAGGGGCCCAGGAACACTGAAGCTTTCTTT
CDR3 protein: CASSLQGPRNTEAFF
D gene: NA
clone size: many
V gene: TRBV5-1
J gene: TRBJ1-1

CDR3 DNA: TGTGCCAGCAGCTTAGCGCAACCGGAACAGGGAAGAGAGACCCAGTACTTC
CDR3 protein: CASSLAQPEQGRETQYF
D gene: NA
clone size: NA
V gene: TRBV7-6
J gene: TRBJ2-5

CDR3 DNA: TGTGCCAGCAGCCCCCGGTGGTCAGATGGCTACACCTTC
CDR3 protein: CASSPRWSDGYTF
D gene: NA
clone size: NA
V gene: TRBV13
J gene: TRBJ1-2

CDR3 DNA: TGTGCCAGCACCGGCAGGGGGATGAACACTGAAGCTTTCTTT
CDR3 protein: CASTGRGMNTEAFF
D gene: TRBD1
clone size: many
V gene: TRBV11-2
J gene: TRBJ1-1

CDR3 DNA: TGTGCCAGCAGCCCAGGGGCCACAGGGGGCGCAAACTATGGCTACACCTTC
CDR3 protein: CASSPGATGGANYGYTF
D gene: TRBD1
clone size: NA
V gene: TRBV9
J gene: TRBJ1-2

CDR3 DNA: TGTGCCAGCAGCTTGGGGGTCCTATACAATGAGCAGTTCTTC
CDR3 protein: CASSLGVLYNEQFF
D gene: NA
clone size: many
V gene: TRBV7-3
J gene: TRBJ2-1

CDR3 DNA: TGTGCCAGCAGCTTAGGACTGAGCTACGAGCAGTACTTC
CDR3 protein: CASSLGLSYEQYF
D gene: NA
clone size: many
V gene: TRBV7-2
J gene: TRBJ2-7

CDR3 DNA: TGCAGTGCTAGAGAAAGGGGGAGCTCCTATAATTCACCCCTCCACTTT
CDR3 protein: CSARERGSSYNSPLHF
D gene: NA
clone size: few
V gene: TRBV20-1
J gene: TRBJ1-6

CDR3 DNA: TGTGCCAGCAGCTTAGGAGGCGGGAGGCGAGCAGAGACCCAGTACTTC
CDR3 protein: CASSLGGGRRAETQYF
D gene: TRBD2
clone size: NA
V gene: TRBV7-2
J gene: TRBJ2-5

CDR3 DNA: TGCAGTGCTAGTGGATGGGGGACTAGCGGGGGACGCACAGATACGCAGTATTTT
CDR3 protein: CSASGWGTSGGRTDTQYF
D gene: TRBD2
clone size: many
V gene: TRBV20-1
J gene: TRBJ2-3

CDR3 DNA: TGTGCCAGCAGCTTAAGGTTCCTAGCGGGATTTCGTAATGAGCAGTTCTTC
CDR3 protein: CASSLRFLAGFRNEQFF
D gene: TRBD2
clone size: many
V gene: TRBV7-2
J gene: TRBJ2-1

CDR3 DNA: TGTGCCAGCAGTTTATCAGGACAGAACTACGAGCAGTACTTC
CDR3 protein: CASSLSGQNYEQYF
D gene: NA
clone size: NA
V gene: TRBV27
J gene: TRBJ2-7

CDR3 DNA: TGTGCCACCAGTGATCCCGGGACAGCCGGGGGGACCCAGTACTTC
CDR3 protein: CATSDPGTAGGTQYF
D gene: NA
clone size: NA
V gene: TRBV24-1
J gene: TRBJ2-5

CDR3 DNA: TGTGCCAGCAACCAGGGGAGGGATACGCAGTATTTT
CDR3 protein: CASNQGRDTQYF
D gene: NA
clone size: many
V gene: TRBV2
J gene: TRBJ2-3

CDR3 DNA: TGCAGTGCTAGAGATAAGGGACAGCTCTATGGCTACACCTTC
CDR3 protein: CSARDKGQLYGYTF
D gene: TRBD1
clone size: many
V gene: TRBV20-1
J gene: TRBJ1-2

CDR3 DNA: TGCGCCAGCAGCTGGCAGGGAGGTTCTAATGAAAAACTGCTTTTT
CDR3 protein: CASSWQGGSNEKLLF
D gene: NA
clone size: NA
V gene: TRBV5-1
J gene: TRBJ1-4

CDR3 DNA: TGTGCCACCAGCCCACGGACAGGGACTCAGCCCCAGCATTTT
CDR3 protein: CATSPRTGTQPQHF
D gene: TRBD1
clone size: few
V gene: TRBV15
J gene: TRBJ1-5

CDR3 DNA: TGTGCCACCAGCAGAGAGTGGGACAGAGTATCTTCACCCCTCCACTTT
CDR3 protein: CATSREWDRVSSPLHF
D gene: TRBD1
clone size: NA
V gene: TRBV15
J gene: TRBJ1-6

CDR3 DNA: TGTGCCAGCAGCTTAGGCCCCGGACGGGTGTCTGGAAACACCATATATTTT
CDR3 protein: CASSLGPGRVSGNTIYF
D gene: NA
clone size: NA
V gene: TRBV11-2
J gene: TRBJ1-3

CDR3 DNA: TGTGCCAGCAGTGAATACGGGAATCAGCCCCAGCATTTT
CDR3 protein: CASSEYGNQPQHF
D gene: NA
clone size: NA
V gene: TRBV6-1
J gene: TRBJ1-5

CDR3 DNA: TGTGCCAGCAGTGTCGGAAGCGGACAAGAGACCCAGTACTTC
CDR3 protein: CASSVGSGQETQYF
D gene: NA
clone size: many
V gene: TRBV2
J gene: TRBJ2-5

CDR3 DNA: TGCAGCGCCTCGGAGGGGGAGTACGAGCAGTACTTC
CDR3 protein: CSASEGEYEQYF
D gene: NA
clone size: NA
V gene: TRBV29-1
J gene: TRBJ2-7

CDR3 DNA: TGTGCCAGCTCGACGGGGATGGATAATCAGCCCCAGCATTTT
CDR3 protein: CASSTGMDNQPQHF
D gene: NA
clone size: few
V gene: TRBV18
J gene: TRBJ1-5

CDR3 DNA: TGTGCCAGTAGTATAGATCAAGCAGGGCTGAATTCACCCCTCCACTTT
CDR3 protein: CASSIDQAGLNSPLHF
D gene: NA
clone size: NA
V gene: TRBV19
J gene: TRBJ1-6

CDR3 DNA: TGTGCCATCAGTGAGTCGACGACAGCTGAAAAACTGTTTTTT
CDR3 protein: CAISESTTAEKLFF
D gene: NA
clone size: NA
V gene: TRBV10-3
J gene: TRBJ1-4

CDR3 DNA: TGTGCCAGCAGTCCCAAAGACACTAGCGGCTACAATGAGCAGTTCTTC
CDR3 protein: CASSPKDTSGYNEQFF
D gene: TRBD2
clone size: many
V gene: TRBV6-1
J gene: TRBJ2-1

CDR3 DNA: TGCAGCGTTGACTCCTACAATGAGCAGTTCTTC
CDR3 protein: CSVDSYNEQFF
D gene: NA
clone size: NA
V gene: TRBV29-1
J gene: TRBJ2-1

CDR3 DNA: TGTGCCTGGAGAGGGGACCAAGAGACCCAGTACTTC
CDR3 protein: CAWRGDQETQYF
D gene: NA
clone size: many
V gene: TRBV30
J gene: TRBJ2-5

CDR3 DNA: TGCGCCAGCCGTCCGGGGTCAGGGGGCAAAAATGAGCAGTTCTTC
CDR3 protein: CASRPGSGGKNEQFF
D gene: TRBD1
clone size: many
V gene: TRBV5-1
J gene: TRBJ2-1

CDR3 DNA: TGCGCCAGCTACAGGGACGGGAACTATGGCTACACCTTC
CDR3 protein: CASYRDGNYGYTF
D gene: NA
clone size: many
V gene: TRBV5-1
J gene: TRBJ1-2

CDR3 DNA: TGCAGTGCTAGAGGGGCGGGGAATTACAATGAGCAGTTCTTC
CDR3 protein: CSARGAGNYNEQFF
D gene: NA
clone size: many
V gene: TRBV20-1
J gene: TRBJ2-1

CDR3 DNA: TGTGCCAGCAGCTTCCGGCGGCTGGCTGAAGCTTTCTTT
CDR3 protein: CASSFRRLAEAFF
D gene: NA
clone size: many
V gene: TRBV7-2
J gene: TRBJ1-1

CDR3 DNA: TGTGCCAGCAGCCAACGGGTACTAGCGGAGGGGGAGCAGTACTTC
CDR3 protein: CASSQRVLAEGEQYF
D gene: TRBD2
clone size: NA
V gene: TRBV3-1
J gene: TRBJ2-7

CDR3 DNA: TGTGCCAGCAGCGATGATACCTGGGGGAGTACGCAGTATTTT
CDR3 protein: CASSDDTWGSTQYF
D gene: NA
clone size: NA
V gene: TRBV9
J gene: TRBJ2-3

CDR3 DNA: TGCAGTGCTAGAGAAGGAGAAAGCCTAGTGAACGAGCAGTACTTC
CDR3 protein: CSAREGESLVNEQYF
D gene: NA
clone size: many
V gene: TRBV20-1
J gene: TRBJ2-7

CDR3 DNA: TGTGCCAACAGCTCAGACAGGGATCAGCCCCAGCATTTT
CDR3 protein: CANSSDRDQPQHF
D gene: TRBD1
clone size: few
V gene: TRBV7-8
J gene: TRBJ1-5

CDR3 DNA: TGTGCCAGCAGGAAAAGCACAGATACGCAGTATTTT
CDR3 protein: CASRKSTDTQYF
D gene: NA
clone size: many
V gene: TRBV12-3/TRBV12-4
J gene: TRBJ2-3

CDR3 DNA: TGTGCCAGCACCCTAATACAGGGGAAGAATGAGCAGTTCTTC
CDR3 protein: CASTLIQGKNEQFF
D gene: TRBD1
clone size: many
V gene: TRBV28
J gene: TRBJ2-1

CDR3 DNA: TGTGCCAGCAGTTTAGCAGGGGCGGATCAGCCCCAGCATTTT
CDR3 protein: CASSLAGADQPQHF
D gene: NA
clone size: many
V gene: TRBV28
J gene: TRBJ1-5

CDR3 DNA: TGTGCCAGCTCACCACCGGGCCGTTACTCCTACAATGAGCAGTTCTTC
CDR3 protein: CASSPPGRYSYNEQFF
D gene: NA
clone size: many
V gene: TRBV18
J gene: TRBJ2-1

CDR3 DNA: TGTGCCAGCAGTTCCGACAGGTCCGGTGGCTACACCTTC
CDR3 protein: CASSSDRSGGYTF
D gene: NA
clone size: many
V gene: TRBV27
J gene: TRBJ1-2

CDR3 DNA: TGTGCCAGCTCACCGCTCAGAACTAGCGGGAGCGGAAAGGGGGAGCTGTTTTTT
CDR3 protein: CASSPLRTSGSGKGELFF
D gene: TRBD2
clone size: NA
V gene: TRBV18
J gene: TRBJ2-2

CDR3 DNA: TGCAGTGCTATCAGGGGGTCTGGAAACACCATATATTTT
CDR3 protein: CSAIRGSGNTIYF
D gene: TRBD1
clone size: few
V gene: TRBV20-1
J gene: TRBJ1-3

CDR3 DNA: TGTGCCAGCAGTGTGCCAAGCAATCAGCCCCAGCATTTT
CDR3 protein: CASSVPSNQPQHF
D gene: NA
clone size: many
V gene: TRBV2
J gene: TRBJ1-5

CDR3 DNA: TGTGCCAGCAGCCACGGACACCCCCTCGTCCGAGATCCTTATTACGAGCAGTACTTC
CDR3 protein: CASSHGHPLVRDPYYEQYF
D gene: NA
clone size: many
V gene: TRBV5-5
J gene: TRBJ2-7

CDR3 DNA: TGTGCCAGCACCCCCCTGGGGCAGGCTCATTCCTACGAGCAGTACTTC
CDR3 protein: CASTPLGQAHSYEQYF
D gene: NA
clone size: many
V gene: TRBV27
J gene: TRBJ2-7